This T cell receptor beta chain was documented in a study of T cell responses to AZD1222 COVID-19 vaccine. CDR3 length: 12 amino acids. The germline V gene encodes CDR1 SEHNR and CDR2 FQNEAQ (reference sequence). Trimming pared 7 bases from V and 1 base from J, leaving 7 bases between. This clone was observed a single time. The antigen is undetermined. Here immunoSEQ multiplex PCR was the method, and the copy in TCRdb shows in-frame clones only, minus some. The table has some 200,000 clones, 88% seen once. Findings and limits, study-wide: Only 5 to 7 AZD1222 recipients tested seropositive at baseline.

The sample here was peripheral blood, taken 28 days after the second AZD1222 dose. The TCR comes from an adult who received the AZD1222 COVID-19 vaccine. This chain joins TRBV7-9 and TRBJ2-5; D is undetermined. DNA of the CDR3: TGTGCCAGCACCCTTCGCCAAGAGACCCAGTACTTC. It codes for CASTLRQETQYF.